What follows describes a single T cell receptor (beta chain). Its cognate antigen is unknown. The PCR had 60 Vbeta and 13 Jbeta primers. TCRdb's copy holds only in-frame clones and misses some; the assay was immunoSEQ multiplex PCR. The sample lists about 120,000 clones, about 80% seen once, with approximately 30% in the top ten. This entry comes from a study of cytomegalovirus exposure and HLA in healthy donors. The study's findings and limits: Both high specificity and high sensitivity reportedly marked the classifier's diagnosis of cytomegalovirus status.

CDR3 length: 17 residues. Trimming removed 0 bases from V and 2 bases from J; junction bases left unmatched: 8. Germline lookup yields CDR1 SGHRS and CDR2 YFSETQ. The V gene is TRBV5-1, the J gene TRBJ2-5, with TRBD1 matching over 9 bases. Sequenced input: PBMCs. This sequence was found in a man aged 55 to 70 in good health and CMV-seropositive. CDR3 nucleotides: TGCGCCAGCAGCTTGGGAATTGACAGGGGGGGGCAAGAGACCCAGTACTTC. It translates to CASSLGIDRGGQETQYF.